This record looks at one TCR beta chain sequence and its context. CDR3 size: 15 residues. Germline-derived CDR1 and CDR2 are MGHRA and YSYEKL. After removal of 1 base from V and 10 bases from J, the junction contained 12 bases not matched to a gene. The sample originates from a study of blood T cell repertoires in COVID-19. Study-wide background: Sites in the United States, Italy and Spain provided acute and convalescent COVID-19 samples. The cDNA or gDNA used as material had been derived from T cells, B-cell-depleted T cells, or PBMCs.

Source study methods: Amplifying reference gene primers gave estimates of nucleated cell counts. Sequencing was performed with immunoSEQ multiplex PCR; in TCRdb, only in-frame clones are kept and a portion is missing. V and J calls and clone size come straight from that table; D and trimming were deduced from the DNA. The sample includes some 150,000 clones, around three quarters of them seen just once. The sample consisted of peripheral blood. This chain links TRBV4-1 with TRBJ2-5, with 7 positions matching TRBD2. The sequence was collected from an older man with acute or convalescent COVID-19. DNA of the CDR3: TGCGCCAGCAGCCAAGTCCCTAGCGGAGGTCAGGTCCAGTACTTC. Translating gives CASSQVPSGGQVQYF.